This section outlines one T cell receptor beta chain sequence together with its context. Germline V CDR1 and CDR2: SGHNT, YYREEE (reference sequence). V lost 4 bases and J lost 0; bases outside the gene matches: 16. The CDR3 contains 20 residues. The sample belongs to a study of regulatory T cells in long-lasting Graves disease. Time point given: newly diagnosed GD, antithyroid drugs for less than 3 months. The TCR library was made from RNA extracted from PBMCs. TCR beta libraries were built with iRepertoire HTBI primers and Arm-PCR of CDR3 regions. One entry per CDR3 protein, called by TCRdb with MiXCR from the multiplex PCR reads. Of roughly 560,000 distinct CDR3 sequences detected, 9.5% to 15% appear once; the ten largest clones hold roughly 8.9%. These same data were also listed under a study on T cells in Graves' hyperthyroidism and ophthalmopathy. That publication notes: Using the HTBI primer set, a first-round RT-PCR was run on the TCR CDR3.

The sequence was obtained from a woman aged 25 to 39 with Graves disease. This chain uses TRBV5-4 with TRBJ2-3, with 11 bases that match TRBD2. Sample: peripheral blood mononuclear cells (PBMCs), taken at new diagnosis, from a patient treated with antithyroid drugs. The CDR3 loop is CASSRAGLAEILTSTDTQYF. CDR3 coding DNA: TGTGCCAGCAGCCGAGCGGGACTAGCGGAAATACTAACTAGCACAGATACGCAGTATTTT.